This TCR beta chain was captured in a study of T cell clonotyping in hematopoietic cell transplantation. This clone was counted between two and nine times. TCRdb keeps only in-frame clones here, not all; method: immunoSEQ multiplex PCR. Here the sample spans about 19,000 clones, 70% to 80% being singletons. Regarding time point: recipient sample about 28 days before transplant, after cytoreduction. The clonotype was recovered from a man in his sixties with acute myeloid leukemia. Some clones in this sample may be carry-over from other donors' samples. The material sequenced was peripheral blood mononuclear cells, taken before stem cell transplant.

The CDR3 region has the DNA TGTGCCAGTAGTATTGATGGGCCTAACACTGAAGCTTTCTTT. Amino acid sequence: CASSIDGPNTEAFF. V is TRBV19 and J is TRBJ1-1; D call uncertain. The V end was cut by 3 bases, the J end by 2 bases, with 10 bases between. CDR3 size: 14 residues. Germline CDR1 reads LNHDA; CDR2 reads SQIVND (reference sequence).